The rows below give T cell receptor beta chains drawn from one sample of a study of CD8 T cells in ankylosing spondylitis. MiXCR, run by TCRdb on the 5' RACE reads, gives a single entry per CDR3 protein. The sample contains under 250,000 distinct CDR3 sequences, 7.5% to 9.5% of which appear only once. Source material: blood, either unsorted or a sorted T cell fraction (not recorded which). All receptors come from a female donor with ankylosing spondylitis or in good health (not recorded which). Both conserved end residues are part of each CDR3. The D gene is left open where the match is weak. Clone size appears in some rows only: once, few, many, or a class for an expanded clone.

15 TRBJ2-1 many . TRBV5-1 CASSLGRDGYNEQFF TGCGCCAGCAGCTTAGGGCGGGATGGGTACAATGAGCAGTTCTTC
18 TRBJ2-6 few TRBD1 TRBV19 CASSIEGTGGYGANVLTF TGTGCCAGTAGTATAGAGGGGACAGGGGGGTACGGGGCCAACGTCCTGACTTTC
16 TRBJ1-6 many . TRBV10-2 CASSDAGYSYNSPLHF TGCGCCAGCAGTGACGCAGGGTACTCCTATAATTCACCCCTCCACTTT
17 TRBJ2-7 . TRBD2 TRBV28 CASSSLAGGQWAGGQYF TGTGCCAGCAGTTCCTTAGCGGGGGGACAGTGGGCGGGGGGGCAGTACTTC
15 TRBJ2-7 . TRBD2 TRBV14 CASSHLGLAGNEQYF TGTGCCAGCAGCCACTTGGGACTAGCGGGAAACGAGCAGTACTTC
12 TRBJ2-2 . TRBD1 TRBV7-2 CASHRGTGELFF TGTGCCAGCCACAGGGGGACCGGGGAGCTGTTTTTT
13 TRBJ1-5 many . TRBV6-6 CASSYSETQPQHF TGTGCCAGCAGTTACTCCGAAACTCAGCCCCAGCATTTT
15 TRBJ1-1 many . TRBV6-1 CASRARVFRETEAFF TGTGCCAGCAGGGCAAGGGTGTTCCGCGAAACTGAAGCTTTCTTT
15 TRBJ2-1 many TRBD1 TRBV29-1 CSVEPPQGPWDEQFF TGCAGCGTTGAGCCCCCACAGGGGCCGTGGGATGAGCAGTTCTTC
13 TRBJ2-1 many . TRBV20-1 CSARVIPESEQFF TGCAGTGCTAGAGTTATACCGGAGAGTGAGCAGTTCTTC
17 TRBJ2-3 many TRBD2 TRBV25-1 CASSEYYGERDSDTQYF TGTGCCAGCAGTGAATATTACGGCGAGCGGGATTCGGATACGCAGTATTTT
15 TRBJ2-1 many TRBD2 TRBV15 CATSLLAGVRHEQFF TGTGCCACCAGCCTACTAGCGGGAGTGAGGCATGAGCAGTTCTTC
15 TRBJ2-1 few TRBD2 TRBV11-2 CASSFLTSGINEQFF TGTGCCAGCAGCTTTTTGACTAGCGGGATTAATGAGCAGTTCTTC
14 TRBJ1-3 many TRBD1 TRBV20-1 CSARQGRSGNTIYF TGCAGTGCTCGACAGGGCCGCTCTGGAAACACCATATATTTT
12 TRBJ1-1 many . TRBV9 CASSPSGTEAFF TGTGCCAGCAGCCCCTCTGGCACTGAAGCTTTCTTT
15 TRBJ2-1 many TRBD1 TRBV5-1 CASSAGQGGGDEQFF TGCGCCAGCAGCGCGGGACAGGGAGGGGGGGATGAGCAGTTCTTC
16 TRBJ2-3 many . TRBV3-1 CASSQDDFEVPDTQYF TGTGCCAGCAGCCAAGATGACTTCGAGGTACCAGATACGCAGTATTTT
17 TRBJ1-1 many . TRBV5-1 CASSARASQAADTEAFF TGCGCCAGCAGCGCGAGGGCCAGCCAGGCGGCCGACACTGAAGCTTTCTTT
14 TRBJ1-2 many . TRBV6-1 CASSRGAGEDGYTF TGTGCCAGCAGTCGGGGAGCGGGGGAGGATGGCTACACCTTC
19 TRBJ2-2 . TRBD2 TRBV28 CASSSLTLLAEGNTGELFF TGTGCCAGCAGTTCCCTAACCCTCCTAGCGGAGGGGAACACCGGGGAGCTGTTTTTT
16 TRBJ1-1 many . TRBV5-1 CASSLDPRGMNTEAFF TGCGCCAGCAGCTTGGACCCGAGGGGCATGAACACTGAAGCTTTCTTT
14 TRBJ2-5 many . TRBV5-1 CASSLTATQETQYF TGCGCCAGCAGCTTGACGGCCACCCAAGAGACCCAGTACTTC
11 TRBJ1-1 few . TRBV2 CASSEVSGAFF TGTGCCAGCAGTGAAGTCTCTGGAGCTTTCTTT
16 TRBJ2-3 many TRBD2 TRBV4-2 CASSTGGQGAADTQYF TGTGCCAGCAGCACGGGAGGGCAGGGAGCGGCAGATACGCAGTATTTT
18 TRBJ2-4 many TRBD2 TRBV7-2 CASSLAGLAGGAKNIQYF TGTGCCAGCAGCTTAGCCGGACTAGCGGGGGGAGCCAAAAACATTCAGTACTTC
13 TRBJ1-2 many . TRBV29-1 CSVDPQSNYGYTF TGCAGCGTTGACCCTCAGTCTAACTATGGCTACACCTTC
14 TRBJ2-3 many TRBD1 TRBV5-1 CASSLGQGEDTQYF TGCGCCAGCAGCTTGGGGCAGGGGGAAGATACGCAGTATTTT
12 TRBJ1-1 many . TRBV7-9 CASSLVGGEAFF TGTGCCAGCAGCTTAGTGGGTGGTGAAGCTTTCTTT
12 TRBJ1-5 many . TRBV29-1 CSVVPAGQPQHF TGCAGCGTTGTCCCCGCCGGCCAGCCCCAGCATTTT
17 TRBJ2-2 . TRBD2 TRBV7-6 CASSSYSGRKETGELFF TGTGCCAGCAGCTCCTATAGCGGGAGGAAAGAGACCGGGGAGCTGTTTTTT
13 TRBJ2-1 many . TRBV20-1 CSARDLAPNEQFF TGCAGTGCTAGAGATCTCGCTCCCAATGAGCAGTTCTTC
14 TRBJ2-1 many TRBD2 TRBV7-2 CASSFLLADDEQFF TGTGCCAGCAGCTTCCTGCTAGCGGATGATGAGCAGTTCTTC